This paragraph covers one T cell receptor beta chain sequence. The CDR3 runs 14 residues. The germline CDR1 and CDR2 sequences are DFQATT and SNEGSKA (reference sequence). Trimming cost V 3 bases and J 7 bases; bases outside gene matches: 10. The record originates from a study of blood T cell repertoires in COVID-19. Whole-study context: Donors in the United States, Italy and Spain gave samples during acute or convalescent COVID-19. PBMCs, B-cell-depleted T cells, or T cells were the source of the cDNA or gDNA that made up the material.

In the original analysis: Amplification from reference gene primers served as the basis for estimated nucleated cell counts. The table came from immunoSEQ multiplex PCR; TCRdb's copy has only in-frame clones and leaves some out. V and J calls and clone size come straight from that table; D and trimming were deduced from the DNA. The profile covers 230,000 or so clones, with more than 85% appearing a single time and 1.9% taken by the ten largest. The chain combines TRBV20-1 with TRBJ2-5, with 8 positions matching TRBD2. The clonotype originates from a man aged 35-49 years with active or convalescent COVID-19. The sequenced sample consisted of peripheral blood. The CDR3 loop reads CSASQRAGAGTQYF. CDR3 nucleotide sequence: TGCAGTGCTAGTCAAAGAGCGGGGGCAGGGACCCAGTACTTC.